This T cell receptor (beta chain) was documented in a study of control samples from healthy donors and cancer patients. Measured with immunoSEQ multiplex PCR; TCRdb has only the in-frame clones, and not every one. Of about 410,000 clones in the sample, 80% to 95% were seen once. Trimming cost V 4 bases and J 1 base, with 17 bases left between them. The CDR3 is made up of 16 amino acids. Germline V gene sequence: CDR1 SGHRS, CDR2 YFSETQ. The sequenced material came from PBMCs. The chain carries TRBV5-1 and TRBJ2-5, with D unclear. This TCR was recovered from a man in his forties with head and neck cancer. CDR3 loop: CASSPAAQISQETQYF. Here the CDR3 DNA reads TGCGCCAGCAGCCCGGCGGCCCAAATCAGCCAAGAGACCCAGTACTTC.